The T cell receptor beta chain described here comes from a study of shared clonotypes between healthy human individuals. Study-wide background: Each donor's CD8 memory used one plate, CD8 naive two, each CD4 subset three. Study-wide findings and caveats: Blood was the only sampled material, and tissue repertoires likely differ. Clonotypes not shared had lower generation probabilities than those common to all four donors. What rarefaction showed was incomplete sorted-subset sequencing despite large depth.

Sequencing was performed with immunoSEQ multiplex PCR; in TCRdb, only in-frame clones are kept and a portion is missing. The sample has around 2.1 million clones, about 94% seen once. Concerning this clone itself: The target antigen is unknown.

From germline, CDR1 is GTSNPN and CDR2 SVGIG (reference sequence). This CDR3 spans 17 amino acids. Deletions cut 4 bases from V and 7 bases from J, with 25 bases between. The sample consisted of naive CD4+ T cells sorted from blood. Subset indicated: CD45RA+ positively selected. The clonotype was recovered from a young man in good health. The chain combines TRBV30 with TRBJ1-4; maybe TRBD1 (5 bases). CDR3 residues: CAWTSVGTHLGGEKLFF. CDR3 DNA: TGTGCCTGGACTTCTGTGGGGACTCACCTGGGGGGTGAAAAACTGTTTTTT.